The source of this TCR beta chain is a study of blood T cell repertoires in COVID-19. Sequencing was performed with immunoSEQ multiplex PCR; in TCRdb, only in-frame clones are kept and a portion is missing. The sample has about 75,000 clones, 88% seen once; the top ten hold roughly a fifth. CDR3 length: 15 residues. With 3 bases removed from V and 0 bases from J, the gap between germline ends came to 11 bases. CDR1 and CDR2 from the germline V gene are KGHSH and LQKENI. This sequence was found in a human donor in a cohort sampled during active COVID-19. The rearrangement uses TRBV18 and TRBJ1-1; D is ambiguous. The sequenced sample consisted of peripheral blood. CDR3 residues: CASSPEERMNTEAFF. In nucleotides, the CDR3 is TGTGCCAGCTCACCTGAGGAACGGATGAACACTGAAGCTTTCTTT.